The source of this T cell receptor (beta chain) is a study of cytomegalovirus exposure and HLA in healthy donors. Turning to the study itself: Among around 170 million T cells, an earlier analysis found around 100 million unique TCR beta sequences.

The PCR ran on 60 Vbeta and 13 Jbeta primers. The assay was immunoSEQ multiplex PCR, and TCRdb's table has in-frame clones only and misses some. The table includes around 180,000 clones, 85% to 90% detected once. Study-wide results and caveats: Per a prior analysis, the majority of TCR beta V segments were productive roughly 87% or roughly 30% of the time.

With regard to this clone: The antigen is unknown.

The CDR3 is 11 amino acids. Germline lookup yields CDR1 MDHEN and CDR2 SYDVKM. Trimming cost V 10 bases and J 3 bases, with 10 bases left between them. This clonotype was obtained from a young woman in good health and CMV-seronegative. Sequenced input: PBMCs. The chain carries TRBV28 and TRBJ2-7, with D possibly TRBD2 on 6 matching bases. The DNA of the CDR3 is TGTGCCACTTGGGGGGACTACGAGCAGTACTTC. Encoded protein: CATWGDYEQYF.